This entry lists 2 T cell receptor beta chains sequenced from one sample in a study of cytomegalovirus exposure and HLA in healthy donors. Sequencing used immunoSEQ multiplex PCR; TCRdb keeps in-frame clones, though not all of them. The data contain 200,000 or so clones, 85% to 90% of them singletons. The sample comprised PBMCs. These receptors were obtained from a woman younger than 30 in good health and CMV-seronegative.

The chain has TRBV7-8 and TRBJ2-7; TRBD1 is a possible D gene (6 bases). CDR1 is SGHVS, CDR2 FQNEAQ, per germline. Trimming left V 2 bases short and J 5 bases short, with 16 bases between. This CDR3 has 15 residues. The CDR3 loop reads CASSLLSLGADEQYF. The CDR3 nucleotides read TGTGCCAGCAGCTTACTTAGTTTGGGGGCTGACGAGCAGTACTTC.

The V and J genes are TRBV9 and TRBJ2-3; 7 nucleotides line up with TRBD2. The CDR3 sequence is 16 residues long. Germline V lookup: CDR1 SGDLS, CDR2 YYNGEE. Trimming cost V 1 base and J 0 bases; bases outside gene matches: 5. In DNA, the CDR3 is TGTGCCAGCAGCGTATTCAGCGGGGCGAGCACAGATACGCAGTATTTT. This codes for CASSVFSGASTDTQYF. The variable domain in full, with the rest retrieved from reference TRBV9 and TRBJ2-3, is DSGVTQTPKHLITATGQRVTLRCSPRSGDLSVYWYQQSLDQGLQFLIQYYNGEERAKGNILERFSAQQFPDLHSELNLSSLELGDSALYFCASSVFSGASTDTQYFGPGTRLTVL.